This T cell receptor (beta chain) derives from a study of CD8+ T cells in alopecia areata. Study-wide background: For the treated group, dosing was oral tofacitinib at 5 to 10 mg twice daily.

CDR3 length: 14 amino acids. The germline V and J ends were trimmed by 1 base and 7 bases, with 14 bases remaining between them. Germline CDR1 reads GTSNPN; CDR2 reads SVGIG (reference sequence). Extraction and reverse transcription of RNA yielded cDNA as the sequencing template. Profiled with immunoSEQ multiplex PCR; TCRdb holds only in-frame clones, not every one. The sample includes 90,000 to 100,000 clones, roughly 41% seen only once; the top ten take 1% to 1.5%. Alopecia areata patients provided lesional scalp punch biopsies and peripheral blood, both collected for the study. PBMCs were stained for CD3, CD4 and CD8, and CD4+ and CD8+ T cells were sorted.

The sample comprised CD4+ T cells sorted from blood. The J gene is TRBJ1-5, the V gene TRBV30, with D perhaps matching TRBD1 (5 bases). The sequence derives from a human donor with alopecia areata. The CDR3 DNA sequence: TGTGCCTGGAGTGCCGGGCAGGGTGGGCAGCCCCAGCATTTT. It encodes CAWSAGQGGQPQHF.